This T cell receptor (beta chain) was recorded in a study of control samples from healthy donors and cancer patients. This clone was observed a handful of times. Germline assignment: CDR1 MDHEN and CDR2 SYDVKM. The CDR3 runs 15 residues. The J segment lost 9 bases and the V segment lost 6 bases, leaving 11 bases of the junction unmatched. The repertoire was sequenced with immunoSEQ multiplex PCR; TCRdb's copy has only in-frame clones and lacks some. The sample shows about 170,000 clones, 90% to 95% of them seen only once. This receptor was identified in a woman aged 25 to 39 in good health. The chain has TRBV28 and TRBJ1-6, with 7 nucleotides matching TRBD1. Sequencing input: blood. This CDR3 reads CASRTDRVYSSPLHF. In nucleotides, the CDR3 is TGTGCCAGCAGGACCGACAGGGTCTACAGTTCACCCCTCCACTTT.